This T cell receptor beta chain was recovered during a study of shared clonotypes between healthy human individuals (dated by TCRdb to the early 2020s). For context, the study as a whole: A couple of women and a few men aged 18 to 49 years were included in the cohort. Libraries were prepared and TCR repertoires were sequenced by different laboratories using diverse techniques, in order to increase sequencing depth and limit assay-specific biases. For each donor, CD4 naive and CD4 memory were each given three plates, CD8 naive was given two plates, and CD8 memory was given one plate. The study deeply sequenced blood TCR repertoires of several healthy adults to estimate repertoire size and the extent of clonotype sharing between individuals. Leukapheresis yielded between about 0.85 and 10 billion PBMCs per donor.

Using the deep immunoSEQ assay, multiplex PCR amplified TCR CDR3 regions from genomic DNA. Genomic DNA extracted from each cell subset was distributed evenly over all wells of several immunoSEQ 96-well plates, and each plate served as one replicate. For sorted subsets, each replicate PCR was loaded with about 0.2 ug genomic DNA, equivalent to 30,000 or so T cell genomes. The purified libraries were quantified using a Qubit 3.0 fluorometer, sized with a Bioanalyzer 2100, and then quantified again using the KAPA Library Quantification kit. A separate single-read 150-cycle Illumina NextSeq 550 flow cell was used to sequence each immunoSEQ 96-well plate. Regarding the original processing steps: Because the immunoSEQ output included only junctional sequences and no quality scores, the filtering could not be the same as the filtering used for full-length reads. To assign V/J genes and CDR3, sequences were annotated against IMGT germline references using PyIR, a Python wrapper for IgBLAST v1.9. Any read was removed if the V/J assignment was weak (E-value above 1e-6), the CDR3 was missing, or the read contained stop codons, out-of-frame junctions, or ambiguous translated residues. V3J clonotypes were defined as sequences sharing the same inferred V gene, J gene, and CDR3 amino acid sequence. Percentage overlap between repertoires was computed as shared unique clonotypes divided by the size of the smaller repertoire. RTK rarefaction, the Chao1 estimator, and Recon v2.1 estimates of unobserved clonotypes were used to assess repertoire richness. For all TCRbeta clonotypes obtained by the gDNA method from a few donors, generation probabilities were computed with OLGA. In its TCRdb copy, this immuneACCESS table keeps in-frame sequences only and misses some clones. Where compared with another copy, unresolved V genes explain less than half of these, and the others have no known cause. Clonal size and the V and J genes are those of that table, whereas D and trimming came from the DNA. The sample table contains approximately 600,000 clones; only one count was recorded for 85% to 95% of them. Over 0.095% of the sample is held by the ten biggest clonotypes.

Concerning this clone itself: Its antigen specificity is not known. No clone much larger than this one lies a single base away; base qualities are absent. The same CDR3 is also encoded by other DNA sequences in this sample.

General findings and caveats noted by the study authors: Naive subsets generally had larger estimated clonotype richness than memory subsets. Based on pairwise subsampling, the degree of clonotype sharing among donors was expected to be affected by sequencing depth. The genetic and exposure-history diversity represented was limited by the small number of donors. Sharing across a few donors was observed for 5% to 6.5% of naive CD4, over 3% of naive CD8, over 2% of memory CD4, and about 0.39% of memory CD8 clonotypes. Higher generation probabilities were observed for clonotypes shared by all four sorted-subset donors than for non-shared clonotypes. Sampling was restricted to blood, and TCR repertoires in tissues likely differ from the TCR repertoires found in blood. Rarefaction of sorted-subset datasets indicated incomplete sequencing despite the large sequencing depth.

V is shortened by 4 bases, J by 0 bases, and the region joining them spans 7 bases. The germline V gene yields SGHVS for CDR1 and FNYEAQ for CDR2. The CDR3 spans 13 residues, from the cysteine through the phenylalanine. Just the 39-base CDR3 DNA is kept, in frame starting at base 1. For the CD8 naive samples, CD45RO-negative cells were positively selected for CCR7, yielding a CD45RA+CCR7+ population from which TemRA cells were excluded. Donors were healthy HIV-negative adults with no recently reported acute infections or vaccinations. Every donor was a Caucasian adult living in Nashville, Tennessee, USA. After blood collection by leukapheresis, PBMCs were isolated using Ficoll-Histopaque density gradient centrifugation and then cryopreserved in the vapor phase of liquid nitrogen. Purity and quantity of every magnetically sorted T cell population were checked by analytical flow cytometry. From each sorted fraction, genomic DNA was isolated and quantified by UV absorbance on a Nanodrop 2000c.

This clonotype was obtained from a woman younger than 45 in good health. The sequencing sample was made of naive CD8+ T cells sorted from blood. The meaning of the sample's cell subset or site label: CD45RA+CCR7+. The chain is assembled from TRBV7-6 and TRBJ2-7; a weak D assignment points to TRBD2 (5 bases agree). In nucleotide form, the sequence is TGTGCCAGCAGCTCCAGCGGCTCCTACGAGCAGTACTTC. Its translation reads: CASSSSGSYEQYF.